This T cell receptor beta chain is from a study of T cells after yellow fever vaccination. UMIs and a universal primer site were added when TCR cDNA was made by 5'RACE template switching. Each CDR3 protein is one row after TCRdb ran MiXCR on the 5' RACE reads. The repertoire consists of about 370,000 distinct CDR3 sequences, with approximately 10% occurring once and the leading ten covering roughly 18%. Trimming cost V 0 bases and J 6 bases, with 21 bases left between them. Germline values: CDR1 MNHEY, CDR2 SVGAGI. The CDR3 loop spans 18 amino acids. The chain joins TRBV6-5 to TRBJ1-5; a possible D gene is TRBD1 (5 bases). The source of this sequence is a man aged 18 to 35 who received the YFV17D yellow fever vaccine. Sequencing used PBMCs, obtained on the day of the first yellow fever vaccination. CDR3 region: CASSYSSGDRFGGQPQHF. Written as DNA, the CDR3 is TGTGCCAGCAGTTACTCGTCGGGGGATAGATTCGGGGGTCAGCCCCAGCATTTT.